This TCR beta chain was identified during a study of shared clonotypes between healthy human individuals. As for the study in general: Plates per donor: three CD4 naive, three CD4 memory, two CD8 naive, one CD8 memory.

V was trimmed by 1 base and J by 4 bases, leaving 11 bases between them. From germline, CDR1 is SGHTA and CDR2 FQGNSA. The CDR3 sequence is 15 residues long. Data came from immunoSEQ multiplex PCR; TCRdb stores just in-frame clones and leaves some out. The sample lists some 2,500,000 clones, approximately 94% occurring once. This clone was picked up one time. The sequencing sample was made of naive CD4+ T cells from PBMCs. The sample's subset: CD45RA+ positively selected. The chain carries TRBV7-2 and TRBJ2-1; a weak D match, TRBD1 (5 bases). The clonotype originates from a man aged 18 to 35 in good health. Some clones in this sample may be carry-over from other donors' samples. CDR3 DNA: TGTGCCAGCAGCTTAGAAGGGGATTGGTACAATGAGCAGTTCTTC. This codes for CASSLEGDWYNEQFF.